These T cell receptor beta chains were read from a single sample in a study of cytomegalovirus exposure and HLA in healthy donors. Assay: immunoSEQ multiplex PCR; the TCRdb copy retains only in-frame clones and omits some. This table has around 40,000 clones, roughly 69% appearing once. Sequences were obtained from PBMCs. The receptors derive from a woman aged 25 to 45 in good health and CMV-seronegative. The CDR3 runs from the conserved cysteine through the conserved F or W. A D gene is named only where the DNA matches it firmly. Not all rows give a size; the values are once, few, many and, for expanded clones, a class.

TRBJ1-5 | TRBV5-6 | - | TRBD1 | TGTGCCAGCAGCTTGGCCGGGACAGGGGATCAGCCCCAGCATTTT | CASSLAGTGDQPQHF
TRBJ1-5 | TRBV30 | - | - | TGTGCCTGGAGCCGCCTGGCAGGGCAGCAGCCCCAGCATTTT | CAWSRLAGQQPQHF
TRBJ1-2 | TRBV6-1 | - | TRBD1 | TGTGCCAGCAGTGAACTCCGGGACAGTTTTTATGGCTACACCTTC | CASSELRDSFYGYTF
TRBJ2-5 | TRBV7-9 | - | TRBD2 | TGTGCCAGCAGCCATCGACTAGCGGGAGAGACCCAGTACTTC | CASSHRLAGETQYF
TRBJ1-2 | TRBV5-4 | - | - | TGTGCCAGCATCCCTGGGGGGGCGACTAACTACTATGGCTACACCTTC | CASIPGGATNYYGYTF
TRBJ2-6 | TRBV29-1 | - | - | TGCAGCGTTGTGGGGGACGGGACTTTCTCTGGGGCCAACGTCCTGACTTTC | CSVVGDGTFSGANVLTF
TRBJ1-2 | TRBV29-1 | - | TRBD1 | TGCAGCTCAAATGCGGGGCAGGGGGCAGAGGGCTACACCTTC | CSSNAGQGAEGYTF
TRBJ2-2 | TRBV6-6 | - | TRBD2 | TGTGCCAGCAGTTACATCCCGGGGGGCACCGGGGAGCTGTTTTTT | CASSYIPGGTGELFF
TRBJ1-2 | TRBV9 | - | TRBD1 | TGTGCCAGCAGCGCAGGACAGGGTAACTATGGCTACACCTTC | CASSAGQGNYGYTF
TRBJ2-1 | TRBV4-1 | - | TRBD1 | TGCGCCAGCAGCCCTGAACACCGACAGGGCAGTGAGCAGTTCTTC | CASSPEHRQGSEQFF
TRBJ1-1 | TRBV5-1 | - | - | TGCGCCAGCAGCTTCATTCAGGGATCGGGAGGCGACACTGAAGCTTTCTTT | CASSFIQGSGGDTEAFF
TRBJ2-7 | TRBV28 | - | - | TGTGCCAGCAGTGCCCTAAACACCAGGGAATCCTCCTACGAGCAGTACTTC | CASSALNTRESSYEQYF
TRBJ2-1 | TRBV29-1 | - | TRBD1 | TGCAGCGTGGGGACAGGGGTAGGGATCCATGAGCAGTTCTTC | CSVGTGVGIHEQFF
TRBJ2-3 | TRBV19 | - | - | TGTGCCAGTAGTATAGGGTCGACGGACACAGCAGATACGCAGTATTTT | CASSIGSTDTADTQYF
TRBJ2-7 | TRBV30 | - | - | TGTGCCTGGAGTGTTGGAGTTTTGGGGACATATTCCTACGAGCAGTACTTC | CAWSVGVLGTYSYEQYF
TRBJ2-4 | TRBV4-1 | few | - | TGCGCCAGCAGCCAAGGTCCAGGGGCCGCAGCGGCCAAAGACATTCAGTACTTC | CASSQGPGAAAAKDIQYF
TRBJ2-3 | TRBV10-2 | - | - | TGCGCCACAGGGGGGATTACAGGCACAGATACGCAGTATTTT | CATGGITGTDTQYF
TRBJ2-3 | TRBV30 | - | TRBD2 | TGTGCCTGGACGCGCGGGAGGGCCACAGATACGCAGTATTTT | CAWTRGRATDTQYF
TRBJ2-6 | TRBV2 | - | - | TGTGCCAGCGGTATTCTAAGCTCTGGGGCCAACGTCCTGACTTTC | CASGILSSGANVLTF
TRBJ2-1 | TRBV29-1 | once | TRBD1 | TGCAGCGTGGACAGGGCGAGCTCCTACAATGAGCAGTTCTTC | CSVDRASSYNEQFF
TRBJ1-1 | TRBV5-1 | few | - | TGCGCCAGCAGCCTGACTTCTGGGAACACTGAAGCTTTCTTT | CASSLTSGNTEAFF
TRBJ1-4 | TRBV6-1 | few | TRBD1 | TGTGCCAGCAGTTCCGGGACAGGGGGGGATGAAAAACTGTTTTTT | CASSSGTGGDEKLFF
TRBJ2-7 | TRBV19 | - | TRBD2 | TGTGCCAGTCCGATAGTATGTTTCGGGTGCAGACTAGCGGGGGCAACCTCCTACGAGCAGTACTTC | CASPIVCFGCRLAGATSYEQYF
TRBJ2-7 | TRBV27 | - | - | TGTGCCAGCAGTTTTGGAGGGAGACGGCACGAGCAGTACTTC | CASSFGGRRHEQYF
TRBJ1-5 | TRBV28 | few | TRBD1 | TGTGCCAGCAGTTCGGACAGGCGTAGCAATCAGCCCCAGCATTTT | CASSSDRRSNQPQHF
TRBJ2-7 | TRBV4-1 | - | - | TGCGCCTCCGGCCAAGTTGGGACACCCTCCTACGAGCAGTACTTC | CASGQVGTPSYEQYF
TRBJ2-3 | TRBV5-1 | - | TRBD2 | TGCGCCAGTACTGGGACTAGCGGATACACAGATACGCAGTATTTT | CASTGTSGYTDTQYF
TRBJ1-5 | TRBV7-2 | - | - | TGTGCCAGCAGCCAATGGGGAGGTCAGCCCCAGCATTTT | CASSQWGGQPQHF
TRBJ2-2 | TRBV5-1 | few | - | TGCGCCAGCAGCTACAGGGAAAAAAGGCAACACACCGGGGAGCTGTTTTTT | CASSYREKRQHTGELFF
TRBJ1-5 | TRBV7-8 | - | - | TGTGCCAGCAGCTTAAGGCCGGGGATTAGCAATCAGCCCCAGCATTTT | CASSLRPGISNQPQHF
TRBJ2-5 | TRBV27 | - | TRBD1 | TGTGCCAGCAGTACTCCCTCAGGGGGCGAGGAGACCCAGTACTTC | CASSTPSGGEETQYF
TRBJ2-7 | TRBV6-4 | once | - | TGTGCCAGCAGTGAAAGGTGCTCGGAGGGGAGGGGGTACGAGCAGTACTTC | CASSERCSEGRGYEQYF
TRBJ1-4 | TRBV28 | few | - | TGTGCCAGCAGCCCCCCCGAGGGAGCAAGTGCAACTAATGAAAAACTGTTTTTT | CASSPPEGASATNEKLFF
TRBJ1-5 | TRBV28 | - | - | TGTGCCAGCAGTTTGGTTGAAGTCCGGGGGACCCAGCATTTT | CASSLVEVRGTQHF
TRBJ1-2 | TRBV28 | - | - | TGTGCCAGTCGGACGGGGAACTATGGCTACACCTTC | CASRTGNYGYTF
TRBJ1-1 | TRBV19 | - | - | TGTGCCAGTAGTATTTGGACAGAGAACACTGAAGCTTTCTTT | CASSIWTENTEAFF
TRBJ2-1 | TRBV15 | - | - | TGTGCCACCAGCCAAGGGGGGGCCTCCTACAATGAGCAGTTCTTC | CATSQGGASYNEQFF
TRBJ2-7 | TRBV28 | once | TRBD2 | TGTGCCTACTATAACGGGACTAGCGGGAGCTACTACGAGCAGTACTTC | CAYYNGTSGSYYEQYF
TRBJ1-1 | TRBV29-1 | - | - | TGCAGCGCGGGGTTTTCTGAAGCTTTCTTT | CSAGFSEAFF
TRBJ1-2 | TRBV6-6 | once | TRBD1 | TGTGCCAGCAGGACTATCCCACAGGGGTCAAACTATGGCTACACCTTC | CASRTIPQGSNYGYTF
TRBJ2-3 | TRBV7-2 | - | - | TGTGCCAGCAGCTGGGTTACAGGGGACTTTTCCACAGATACGCAGTATTTT | CASSWVTGDFSTDTQYF
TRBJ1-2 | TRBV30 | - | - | TGTGCCTGGAGTGTACAGGTTCCTGGCTACACCTTC | CAWSVQVPGYTF
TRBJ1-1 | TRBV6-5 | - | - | TGTGCCAGCAAATTAGGACAGTTTGGTGAAGCTTTCTTT | CASKLGQFGEAFF
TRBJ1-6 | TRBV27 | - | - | TGTGCCAGCAGTCTCGGGGGGTATACCCTCCACTTT | CASSLGGYTLHF
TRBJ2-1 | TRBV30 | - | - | TGTGCCTGGGGAATACCCGGGACTTTACAGTTCTTC | CAWGIPGTLQFF
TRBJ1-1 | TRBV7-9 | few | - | TGTGCCAGCAGCACACAGGGCCACACTGAAGCTTTCTTT | CASSTQGHTEAFF
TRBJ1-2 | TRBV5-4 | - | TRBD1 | TGTGCCAGCAGACTTTCCGGGACAGGGAATTCCGGCTACACCTTC | CASRLSGTGNSGYTF
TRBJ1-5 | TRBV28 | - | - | TGTGCCAGCAGTGGGGGGAATCAGCCCCAGCATTTT | CASSGGNQPQHF
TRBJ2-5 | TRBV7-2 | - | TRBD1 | TGTGCCAGCAGCTTAGCGGGACAGGGGTGGGAGACCCAGTACTTC | CASSLAGQGWETQYF
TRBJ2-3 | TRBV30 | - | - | TGTGCCTGGAGTGTAGGGGGTGCAGATACGCAGTATTTT | CAWSVGGADTQYF
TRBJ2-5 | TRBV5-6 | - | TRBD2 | TGTGCCAGCAGCCCCCAGAGCGGGGGGGCAGAGACCCAGTACTTC | CASSPQSGGAETQYF
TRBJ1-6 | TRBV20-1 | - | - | TGCAGTGCTACCCACGGGACACCCCTCCACTTT | CSATHGTPLHF
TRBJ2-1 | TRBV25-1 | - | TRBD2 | TGTGCCAGCAGTGACTTAACGGGAGGGCCCCGGCAGTTCTTC | CASSDLTGGPRQFF
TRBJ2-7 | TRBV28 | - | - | TGTGCCAGCAGTTTATCTAGCTACGAGCAGTACTTC | CASSLSSYEQYF